The 23 T cell receptor beta chains presented below share a single source sample, sequenced in a study of blood T cell repertoires in COVID-19. Here immunoSEQ multiplex PCR was the method, and the copy in TCRdb shows in-frame clones only, minus some. Of some 70,000 clones listed, roughly 71% are singletons. Source material: peripheral blood. The receptors shown here come from a man in his sixties with COVID-19, enrolled during active disease.

The rearrangement joins TRBV14 to TRBJ2-7, with 11 nucleotides matching TRBD1. J gave up 7 bases and V 5 bases, and 7 bases lay outside the gene matches. CDR1 is SGHDN, CDR2 FVKESK, per germline. This CDR3 has 14 amino acids. As DNA, the CDR3 is TGTGCCAGCAGCGAAGGACAGGGGGCTTGGGAGCAGTACTTC. This encodes CASSEGQGAWEQYF.

The chain employs TRBV5-6 and TRBJ1-5, with D perhaps matching TRBD1 (5 bases). Germline V gene data show CDR1 as SGHDT and CDR2 as YYEEEE. V was cut by 4 bases and J by 2 bases, with 7 bases left in between. This CDR3 has 13 residues. CDR3 protein: CASSPGGNQPQHF. The CDR3 DNA sequence: TGTGCCAGCAGCCCGGGGGGCAATCAGCCCCAGCATTTT. The full variable domain, its missing parts supplied by reference TRBV5-6 and TRBJ1-5, is DAGVTQSPTHLIKTRGQQVTLRCSPKSGHDTVSWYQQALGQGPQFIFQYYEEEERQRGNFPDRFSGHQFPNYSSELNVNALLLGDSALYLCASSPGGNQPQHFGDGTRLSIL.

This chain connects TRBV19 to TRBJ2-1; 12 nucleotides match TRBD2. V was pared by 5 bases and J by 9 bases, with 8 bases of the junction left unmatched. The CDR3 is made up of 15 amino acids. Per germline, CDR1 LNHDA and CDR2 SQIVND (reference sequence). DNA for the CDR3: TGTGCCAGTAGTCTTCGACTAGCGGGAGTTGTTGAGCAGTTCTTC. This translates into CASSLRLAGVVEQFF.

V and J are TRBV27 and TRBJ2-7; no reliable D call. The CDR3 consists of 10 residues. Germline CDR1 and CDR2: MNHEY and SMNVEV (reference sequence). V was cut by 10 bases and J by 7 bases, with 11 bases left in between. The CDR3 loop reads CATRTREQYF. CDR3 bases: TGTGCCACTAGAACGAGGGAGCAGTACTTC.

J is TRBJ2-7 and V is TRBV30; D not resolved. CDR1 is GTSNPN, CDR2 SVGIG, per germline (reference sequence). V shed 1 base and J shed 6 bases, with 13 bases lying between them. This CDR3 spans 13 amino acids. The CDR3 region has the DNA TGTGCCTGGAGTGCATATAGCCGGTTCGAGCAGTACTTC. Translating gives CAWSAYSRFEQYF.

Only one count was recorded for this clone. The rearrangement uses TRBV29-1 and TRBJ1-1; no clear D. The CDR3 spans 9 residues. Between the trimmed V and J ends, which lost 4 bases and 8 bases, there was a span of 5 bases. Germline V gene sequence: CDR1 SQVTM, CDR2 ANQGSEA. The CDR3 sequence: CSVGAEAFF. The CDR3 DNA sequence: TGCAGCGTTGGGGCGGAAGCTTTCTTT. The whole variable domain, remainder taken from reference TRBV29-1 and TRBJ1-1, is SAVISQKPSRDICQRGTSLTIQCQVDSQVTMMFWYRQQPGQSLTLIATANQGSEATYESGFVIDKFPISRPNLTFSTLTVSNMSPEDSSIYLCSVGAEAFFGQGTRLTVV.

The CDR3 nucleotides are TGTGCCACCAGCAGAGGGGGCGGGACGGTCTACGAGCAGTACTTC. Its translation is CATSRGGGTVYEQYF. The chain combines TRBV15 with TRBJ2-7, with D possibly TRBD2 on 6 matching bases. Germline V gene sequence: CDR1 LNHNV, CDR2 YYDKDF (reference sequence). Trimming stripped 1 base from V and 3 bases from J, with 13 bases between. The CDR3 sequence is 15 residues long.

This clone showed up just a few times. The chain combines TRBV7-9 with TRBJ1-1, with 11 bases aligning to TRBD1. This CDR3 has 15 residues. Germline-derived CDR1 and CDR2 are SEHNR and FQNEAQ (reference sequence). The trim removed 4 bases at V and 5 bases at J, leaving 6 bases unmatched. The CDR3: CASSSQGQGGTEAFF. As DNA, the CDR3 is TGTGCCAGCAGCTCACAGGGACAGGGGGGAACTGAAGCTTTCTTT.

This rearrangement joins TRBV29-1 to TRBJ2-2; 15 bases fit TRBD2. V gave up 6 bases and J gave up 4 bases; unmatched junction bases: 9. The CDR3 runs 17 residues. Germline loops: CDR1 SQVTM, CDR2 ANQGSEA. The CDR3 bases are TGCAGCGTCCCTGGACTAGCGGGGGGGTACGGCACCGGGGAGCTGTTTTTT. Residues: CSVPGLAGGYGTGELFF.

This chain links TRBV20-1 with TRBJ1-1; D is uncertain. The CDR3 runs to 11 residues. The V end was cut by 3 bases, the J end by 5 bases, with 7 bases between. Germline V gives CDR1 DFQATT, CDR2 SNEGSKA (reference sequence). In nucleotides, the CDR3 is TGCAGTGCTAGCCGGGGAACTGAAGCTTTCTTT. Protein: CSASRGTEAFF.

This clone came up a few times. This chain links TRBV3-1 (or the pseudogene TRBV3-2) with TRBJ1-6; D unclear. This CDR3 is built from 16 residues. Trimming shortened V by 5 bases and J by 6 bases, and 17 bases separated the two germline ends. CDR1 LGHDT and CDR2 YNNKEL come from the germline V gene (reference sequence). CDR3 coding DNA: TGTGCCAGCAGCGCTCGACCCAGGATGGCTAATTCACCCCTCCACTTT. Its protein product is CASSARPRMANSPLHF.

V is TRBV5-1 and J is TRBJ1-2, with D tentatively TRBD1 (5 bases). Germline CDR1 SGHRS, CDR2 YFSETQ. V lost 1 base and J lost 6, with 13 bases in between. The CDR3 runs to 14 residues. The CDR3 loop is CASSLSAGGDGYTF. CDR3 DNA: TGCGCCAGCAGCTTGAGTGCGGGAGGGGATGGCTACACCTTC.

This clone was seen repeatedly, ten times or more. The chain links TRBV4-1 to TRBJ2-3; D is undetermined. The V and J ends lost 6 bases and 5 bases respectively, with 12 bases between them. The CDR3 is 13 residues long. Per the germline V gene, CDR1 is MGHRA and CDR2 is YSYEKL. CDR3 sequence: CASRMGLGDTQYF. The DNA for the CDR3 is TGCGCCAGCAGGATGGGCTTAGGAGATACGCAGTATTTT.

This chain links TRBV11-2 with TRBJ2-2; the D gene is possibly TRBD2 (6 bases). Germline CDR1 reads SGHAT; CDR2 reads FQNNGV. The CDR3 extends over 16 amino acids. Trimming took 5 bases from V and 0 from J, leaving 13 bases between them. For the CDR3, the DNA is TGTGCCAGCAGCCTACTTAGCGGCGCGAACACCGGGGAGCTGTTTTTT. Protein product: CASSLLSGANTGELFF. Full variable domain (remainder filled in from reference TRBV11-2 and TRBJ2-2): EAGVAQSPRYKIIEKRQSVAFWCNPISGHATLYWYQQILGQGPKLLIQFQNNGVVDDSQLPKDRFSAERLKGVDSTLKIQPAKLEDSAVYLCASSLLSGANTGELFFGEGSRLTVL.

The gene calls are TRBV28 and TRBJ2-2; TRBD1 matches at 7 bases. The CDR3 has 16 residues. Germline V gene data show CDR1 as MDHEN and CDR2 as SYDVKM. V shed 5 bases, J shed 0 bases, and the junction held 6 bases outside the gene matches. CDR3 DNA sequence: TGTGCCAGCAGTCCCGTCGGGACAGCGAACACCGGGGAGCTGTTTTTT. Translating it yields CASSPVGTANTGELFF.

The chain uses TRBV5-1 and TRBJ2-7, with TRBD2 as a possible D gene (6 bases). From germline, CDR1 is SGHRS and CDR2 YFSETQ. The germline V and J ends were trimmed by 2 bases and 5 bases, with 14 bases remaining between them. CDR3 length equals 14 residues. The CDR3 region is CASSFSAGGDEQYF. As DNA, the CDR3 is TGCGCCAGCAGCTTTTCGGCGGGCGGGGACGAGCAGTACTTC.

Concerning this clone itself: In the same sample, other DNA sequences code for this CDR3. The chain employs TRBV19 and TRBJ1-1; 7 bases are a match to TRBD1. The V and J ends lost 5 bases and 5 bases, in that order; junction bases with no gene match: 5. CDR1 is LNHDA, CDR2 SQIVND, per germline (reference sequence). The CDR3 contains 13 residues. The CDR3 nucleotides are TGTGCCAGTAGTGGGACAGAAGGAACTGAAGCTTTCTTT. Translation: CASSGTEGTEAFF.

The V gene is TRBV30, the J gene TRBJ1-2, with a possible D match to TRBD1 (6 bases). The CDR3 contains 14 residues. Trimming cost V 0 bases and J 4 bases, with 12 bases left between them. The germline V gene encodes CDR1 GTSNPN and CDR2 SVGIG (reference sequence). DNA of the CDR3: TGTGCCTGGAGTGTGTCAGGGGACCTCTATGGCTACACCTTC. The encoded protein is CAWSVSGDLYGYTF.

The gene calls are TRBV27 and TRBJ2-5; D uncertain. Per the germline V gene, CDR1 is MNHEY and CDR2 is SMNVEV (reference sequence). This CDR3 has 11 residues. Trimming removed 6 bases from V and 5 bases from J, with 7 bases in between. The CDR3 is CASRSGETQYF. DNA of the CDR3: TGTGCCAGCAGATCCGGTGAGACCCAGTACTTC.

The chain has TRBV9 and TRBJ1-3; D gene unclear. Germline V gives CDR1 SGDLS, CDR2 YYNGEE. V was trimmed by 3 bases and J by 2 bases, leaving 12 bases between them. This CDR3 region has 15 residues. The CDR3 DNA reads as TGTGCCAGCAGCGCGGGGAACGTGGCTGGAAACACCATATATTTT. It encodes CASSAGNVAGNTIYF.

The chain couples TRBV24-1 to TRBJ1-5; perhaps TRBD1 as D (5 bases). From germline, CDR1 is KGHDR and CDR2 SFDVKD. CDR3 length: 15 amino acids. V was shortened by 5 bases and J by 3 bases, with 13 bases between the two germline ends. CDR3: CATSALGGFNQPQHF. CDR3 coding DNA: TGTGCCACCAGTGCCCTGGGGGGGTTCAATCAGCCCCAGCATTTT.

This clone was seen once. The chain couples TRBV7-2 to TRBJ2-1; possibly TRBD1 for D (6 bases). CDR3 length: 13 residues. Trimming removed 6 bases from V and 9 bases from J, with 15 bases in between. Germline V CDR1 and CDR2: SGHTA, FQGNSA. The CDR3 coding sequence is TGTGCCAGCAGACTTAACCAGGGGACTGAGCAGTTCTTC. Residues: CASRLNQGTEQFF.

V usage is TRBV5-1 and J usage is TRBJ1-2; TRBD1 is a possible D gene (5 bases). Germline CDR1 SGHRS, CDR2 YFSETQ. V was trimmed by 4 bases and J by 5 bases, leaving 24 bases between them. This CDR3 is built from 17 residues. The CDR3 nucleotides are TGCGCCAGCAGCCCCCAGGGAGGATCGAGGGCGGGATATGGCTACACCTTC. Protein: CASSPQGGSRAGYGYTF.